The source of this T cell receptor (beta chain) is a study of OX40 agonist ivuxolimab in advanced cancers. Describing the broader study: Ivuxolimab was a fully human IgG2 agonistic monoclonal antibody targeting the costimulatory receptor OX40 (CD134). Intravenous ivuxolimab was administered to patients every 2 weeks at six dose levels: 0.01, 0.1, 0.3, 1.5, 3 and 10 mg/kg. Of the approximately 53 patients in dose escalation, approximately 20 had hepatocellular carcinoma, some 15 had melanoma, 9 had renal cell carcinoma and 9 had head and neck cancer. A male proportion of roughly 80% and a mean age of 60 years, ranging from about 23 to 90, were recorded for the dose-escalation cohort. Prior anti-PD-1, anti-PD-L1 or anti-CTLA-4 therapy was permitted, and about two fifths of dose-escalation patients had received checkpoint inhibitors. Partial responses occurred in three dose-escalation patients, of whom one had hepatocellular carcinoma and two had cutaneous melanoma. Peripheral TCRbeta sequencing was intended to test whether TCR sequence diversity was altered and clonal T-cell expansion was caused by ivuxolimab. The paper reports the monotherapy dose-escalation portion (N = 52 patients) of the phase I ivuxolimab trial. Here is what the overall study found, with its caveats: Antigen specificity was not determined for the clonally expanded peripheral T cells. After ivuxolimab, more expanded clones were found on average in CD8+ T cells than in CD4+ T cells. Low levels of normalized T-cell clonal expansion were also seen in some nonresponding patients. In the 0.1-3.0 mg/kg groups, partial responders were among the patients with the lowest normalized peripheral clonal expansion, particularly in CD8+ T cells. At doses of 0.1 to 3.0 mg/kg, clonal expansion of both CD4+ and CD8+ T cells in blood was seen between baseline and week 6.

Regarding this clone: Its antigen remains undetermined. The record has no base qualities; no much larger clone is one base away.

The trial excluded patients who had a history of autoimmune disease or were on systemic immunosuppression. Peripheral blood for TCR sequencing was drawn from every dose cohort at baseline, at cycle 4 day 1 and at cycle 7 day 1. Samples came from an open-label, multicenter, first-in-human phase I dose-escalation trial of ivuxolimab. Adults with locally advanced or metastatic head and neck squamous cell, hepatocellular, melanoma or renal cell carcinoma were enrolled in the trial. CD4+ and CD8+ T cells were sorted separately from peripheral blood before TCR sequencing. The trim is 4 bases for V and 0 bases for J, with a gap of 7 bases between the germline ends. Via the germline V gene, CDR1 is SGHVS and CDR2 FQNEAQ. The CDR3 has 14 amino acids, counting the end cysteine and phenylalanine. This entry keeps only the CDR3 DNA: 42 bases, framed from base 1. To sequence the TCRbeta CDR3 region, genomic DNA was isolated from the sorted cells. The immunoSEQ Assay was used to sequence the TCRbeta CDR3 regions. Drawn from immuneACCESS, this table holds only the in-frame rearrangements with V and J called that TCRdb kept. Clones are partly lost; checked studies trace under half to an unresolved V gene and leave the rest unexplained. The sample includes 65,000 to 90,000 clones, with 75% to 90% observed a single time. The top ten hold 2.5% to 3% of the sample.

This clonotype was sampled from an adult with an advanced solid tumor such as melanoma, head and neck, liver or kidney cancer. This specimen was CD4+ or CD8+ T cells sorted from blood, taken in a trial of the OX40 agonist ivuxolimab. This chain joins TRBV7-8 to TRBJ1-3; the D gene identity is not certain. The DNA is TGTGCCAGCAGCTCGGGAGGCTCTGGAAACACCATATATTTT. Its translation is CASSSGGSGNTIYF.